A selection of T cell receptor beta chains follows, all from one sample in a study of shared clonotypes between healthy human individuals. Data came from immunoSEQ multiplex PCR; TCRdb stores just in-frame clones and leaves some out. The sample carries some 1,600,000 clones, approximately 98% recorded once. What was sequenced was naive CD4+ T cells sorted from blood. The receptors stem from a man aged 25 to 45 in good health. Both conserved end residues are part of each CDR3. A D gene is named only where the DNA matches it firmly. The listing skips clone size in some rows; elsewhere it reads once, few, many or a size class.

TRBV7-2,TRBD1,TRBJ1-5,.,TGTGCCAGCAGCTTATCTGACAGGGGAACTCAGCCCCAGCATTTT,CASSLSDRGTQPQHF
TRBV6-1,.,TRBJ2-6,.,TGTGCCACTTCGACCGGGACCGCGGCCAACGTCCTGACTTTC,CATSTGTAANVLTF
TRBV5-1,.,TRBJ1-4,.,TGCGCCAGCCGATCTTTGACAGGCACTGAAAAACTGTTTTTT,CASRSLTGTEKLFF
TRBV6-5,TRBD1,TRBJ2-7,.,TGTGCCGGGTTCGGACAGGGGGCCTACGAGCAGTACTTC,CAGFGQGAYEQYF
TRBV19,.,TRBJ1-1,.,TGTGCCAGTAGTATGGGACCCCTACAGGGCTTGAACACTGAAGCTTTCTTT,CASSMGPLQGLNTEAFF
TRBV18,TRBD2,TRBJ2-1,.,TGTGCCAGCTCACTCGGGACTAGCGGGATTAGTGAGCAGTTCTTC,CASSLGTSGISEQFF
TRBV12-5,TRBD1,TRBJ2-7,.,TGTGCTAGTTCCGCCGGGACAGCCTACGAGCAGTACTTC,CASSAGTAYEQYF
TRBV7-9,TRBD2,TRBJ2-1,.,TGTGCCAGCAGCCCCATCATCCGGGGGGTCGGTCTCAATGAGCAGTTCTTC,CASSPIIRGVGLNEQFF
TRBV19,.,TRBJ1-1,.,TGTGCCAGTAGTTCTCGACGTGGGCCAGAGAACACTGAAGCTTTCTTT,CASSSRRGPENTEAFF
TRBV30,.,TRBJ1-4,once,TGTGCCTGGAGTGTAACCGGGGAAAAACTGTTTTTT,CAWSVTGEKLFF
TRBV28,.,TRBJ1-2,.,TGTGCCAGCAGTTTAGCGGGGACCTACTATGGCTACACCTTC,CASSLAGTYYGYTF
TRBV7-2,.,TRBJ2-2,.,TGTGCCAGCAGCTTCCTGAACACCGGGGAGCTGTTTTTT,CASSFLNTGELFF
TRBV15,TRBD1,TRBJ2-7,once,TGTGCCACCAGCGGACAGGGCTACGAGCAGTACTTC,CATSGQGYEQYF
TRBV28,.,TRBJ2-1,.,TGTGCCAGCAGTTTAAAAGGTCGAGCGGGCTTGGCGCACAATGAGCAGTTCTTC,CASSLKGRAGLAHNEQFF